Listed here are 4 T cell receptor beta chains from one sample, sequenced in a study of CD8 T cells in acute hepatitis C reinfection. The data were produced by immunoSEQ multiplex PCR, yet TCRdb's version contains in-frame clones alone and is incomplete. The sample yields approximately 39,000 clones, about 86% seen once. Sample time point: naive CD8 control sorted from an acute-time-point sample. Sequencing was done on a sample of naive CD8+ T cells from PBMCs. These receptors were taken from a young man with chronic hepatitis C.

This clone came up a few times. The chain combines TRBV4-1 with TRBJ2-7, with D possibly being TRBD1 (6 bases). The CDR3 has 13 amino acids. Trimming took 5 bases from V and 5 from J, leaving 13 bases between them. Looked up from germline, CDR1 is MGHRA and CDR2 is YSYEKL. The CDR3 DNA is TGCGCCAGCAGCTGGCAACAGGGAGACGAGCAGTACTTC. It codes for CASSWQQGDEQYF.

This clone was detected only once. The chain employs TRBV11-1 and TRBJ2-5, with no clear D. The CDR3 runs 15 residues. V was pared by 1 base and J by 3 bases, with 12 bases between. The germline V gene has CDR1 SGHAT and CDR2 FQDESV (reference sequence). The CDR3 reads CASSLGVDLEETQYF. The CDR3 DNA reads TGTGCCAGCAGCTTAGGGGTGGACCTCGAAGAGACCCAGTACTTC.

This clone was seen once. The rearrangement links TRBV19 to TRBJ2-2, with TRBD1 matching 7 bases. V lost 10 bases, J lost 5 bases, and 4 bases stayed unmatched. The V gene's germline CDR1 is LNHDA and CDR2 SQIVND (reference sequence). The CDR3 covers 12 residues. For the CDR3, the DNA is TGTGCCACATACAGGGGAACCGGGGAGCTGTTTTTT. As protein: CATYRGTGELFF.

The chain recombines TRBV19 with TRBJ2-7; unclear D gene. The V end was cut by 3 bases, the J end by 7 bases, with 13 bases between. The CDR3 runs 13 residues. Germline V lookup: CDR1 LNHDA, CDR2 SQIVND (reference sequence). CDR3 DNA sequence: TGTGCCAGTAGTATGAGCCCCCTAGGGGAGCAGTACTTC. Its translation is CASSMSPLGEQYF.